A single sample is the source of the 16 T cell receptor beta chains below, sequenced in a study of T cells in Graves' hyperthyroidism and ophthalmopathy. TCR beta CDR3 regions were amplified from RNA. The HTBI primer set drove a first-round RT-PCR of the TCR CDR3. Using its own MiXCR run on the multiplex PCR reads, TCRdb lists one record per CDR3 protein. This table holds roughly 570,000 distinct CDR3 sequences, approximately 14% found once. The sequencing input was blood. These receptors came from a woman aged 30 to 39 with Graves' hyperthyroidism.

A single count supports this clonotype. Being one base from a much bigger clone, this may be a read error. The chain is built from TRBV7-9 and TRBJ2-7; 12 bases are a match to TRBD1. CDR1 and CDR2 from the germline V gene are SEHNR and FQNEAQ (reference sequence). The CDR3 covers 15 residues. CDR3 sequence reads: CVSSLPGQGAHEQYF. In DNA, the CDR3 is TGTGTCAGCAGCTTACCGGGACAGGGGGCCCACGAGCAGTACTTC.

The genes are TRBV19 and TRBJ2-1; unclear D gene. In germline, CDR1 is LNHDA, CDR2 SQIVND (reference sequence). V dropped 1 base and J dropped 0 bases, with 4 bases sitting between them. The CDR3 covers 14 residues. CDR3 region: CASSIGFSYNEQFF. As DNA, the CDR3 is TGTGCCAGTAGTATAGGGTTCTCCTACAATGAGCAGTTCTTC.

This clonotype was counted many times. V is TRBV2 and J is TRBJ2-1; 8 bases fit TRBD1. Germline loops: CDR1 SNHLY, CDR2 FYNNEI. CDR3 length: 17 residues. J gave up 1 base and V 6 bases, and 11 bases lay outside the gene matches. As DNA, the CDR3 is TGTGCCAGCAGGACGGGGACAGGACAACCATCCTACAATGAGCAGTTCTTC. Its translation: CASRTGTGQPSYNEQFF.

The table lists this clonotype with a few counts. V and J are TRBV19 and TRBJ2-3; the D gene could be TRBD1 or TRBD2 (5 bases each). The CDR3 has 14 residues. The V gene lost 1 base and the J gene lost 1 base, with 6 bases spanning the gap. Germline CDR1 is LNHDA and CDR2 is SQIVND (reference sequence). CDR3 sequence reads: CASSIGDGTDTQYF. The CDR3 bases are TGTGCCAGTAGTATAGGGGACGGCACAGATACGCAGTATTTT.

This clonotype was counted ten times or more. The CDR3, as DNA: TGTGCCAGCAGCTTAGTTTCGCAGATCAACGAGCAGTACTTC. Its translation: CASSLVSQINEQYF. V and J are TRBV7-2 and TRBJ2-7; D uncertain. Looked up from germline, CDR1 is SGHTA and CDR2 is FQGNSA. The CDR3 loop spans 14 amino acids. Trimming stripped 1 base from V and 5 bases from J, with 12 bases between.

V usage is TRBV20-1 and J usage is TRBJ2-7, with 9 bases identical to TRBD1. Germline V gene sequence: CDR1 DFQATT, CDR2 SNEGSKA (reference sequence). Trimming took 2 bases from V and 1 from J; bases not matched to a gene: 6. The CDR3 is 15 amino acids. The CDR3 DNA follows: TGCAGTGCTAGACGTCCGGGACAGGGATCCTACGAGCAGTACTTC. Its protein is CSARRPGQGSYEQYF.

This clonotype was seen ten or more times. V gene TRBV7-2 combines with J gene TRBJ2-1, with unresolved D. The CDR3 totals 13 residues. The V gene's germline CDR1 is SGHTA and CDR2 FQGNSA. V shed 3 bases and J shed 7 bases, with 10 bases lying between them. CDR3 in DNA: TGTGCCAGCAGCTTGTTGTCGTGGAATGAGCAGTTCTTC. It specifies CASSLLSWNEQFF.

The table lists this clonotype with many counts. The chain recombines TRBV27 with TRBJ2-1; 7 bases are a match to TRBD2. V shed 10 bases and J 0 bases; nucleotides not matched to a gene: 6. The length of the CDR3 is 14 residues. Germline V CDR1 and CDR2: MNHEY, SMNVEV (reference sequence). CDR3 DNA sequence: TGTGCCAACTCAAGCGGGACCTCCTACAATGAGCAGTTCTTC. Translating gives CANSSGTSYNEQFF.

This clonotype has a count of ten or more. The chain has TRBV20-1 and TRBJ1-3; no reliable D call. The germline V gene has CDR1 DFQATT and CDR2 SNEGSKA (reference sequence). The CDR3 runs to 13 residues. The ends were cut back, 1 base at V and 4 bases at J, with 8 bases in the middle. Here the CDR3 reads CSARVEGGNTIYF. Here the CDR3 DNA reads TGCAGTGCTAGAGTAGAAGGGGGAAACACCATATATTTT.

The CDR3 loop reads CASSHRTIRTTGELFF. As DNA, the CDR3 is TGCGCCAGCAGCCACCGGACTATACGAACGACCGGGGAGCTGTTTTTT. The chain is built from TRBV4-3 and TRBJ2-2, with D perhaps matching TRBD2 (6 bases). In germline, CDR1 is LGHNA, CDR2 YSLEER. The CDR3 is 16 residues long. The V gene lost 3 bases and the J gene lost 5 bases, with 16 bases spanning the gap.

This clonotype is a singleton in its sample. The V and J genes are TRBV10-3 and TRBJ2-1, with 9 bases identical to TRBD2. The CDR3 has 17 residues. Looked up from germline, CDR1 is ENHRY and CDR2 is SYGVKD. Trimming at V came to 0 bases and at J to 2 bases, leaving 5 bases not matched to a gene. Here the CDR3 reads CAISESGTSQTYNEQFF. The DNA for the CDR3 is TGTGCCATCAGTGAGTCCGGGACTAGCCAAACCTACAATGAGCAGTTCTTC.

As to this clonotype: This may stem from a read error, because a much larger clone lies one nucleotide away. The chain uses TRBV28 and TRBJ2-1; D assignment may be TRBD1 or TRBD2 (6 bases each). The CDR3 has 15 amino acids. CDR1 is MDHEN and CDR2 is SYDVKM in the germline V gene. This CDR3 is CASSPGDSGGDEQLF. The CDR3 coding sequence is TGTGCCAGCAGTCCAGGGGATAGCGGAGGGGATGAGCAGCTCTTC.

This clonotype was seen at least ten times. V is TRBV12-3 or TRBV12-4 and J is TRBJ2-1, with TRBD2 matching 13 bases. CDR3 length: 19 residues. Losses at the gene ends were 4 bases for V and 1 base for J; bases not matched to a gene: 10. The CDR3 spells CASSYRVLLAGGSYNEQFF. In nucleotides, the CDR3 is TGTGCCAGCAGTTACCGCGTCTTACTAGCGGGAGGGTCCTACAATGAGCAGTTCTTC.

Many counts were recorded for this clonotype. The rearrangement uses TRBV5-1 and TRBJ2-2; 7 bases line up with TRBD2. The germline V gene has CDR1 SGHRS and CDR2 YFSETQ. The CDR3 extends over 16 amino acids. The junction had 10 bases not matched to a gene; V was cut back by 4 bases and J by 4 bases. CDR3: CASSPRVGGSTGELFF. The CDR3 region has the DNA TGCGCCAGCAGCCCTCGGGTAGGCGGGAGCACCGGGGAGCTGTTTTTT. The full variable domain, in which reference TRBV5-1 and TRBJ2-2 provide the parts outside the CDR3, is KAGVTQTPRYLIKTRGQQVTLSCSPISGHRSVSWYQQTPGQGLQFLFEYFSETQRNKGNFPGRFSGRQFSNSRSEMNVSTLELGDSALYLCASSPRVGGSTGELFFGEGSRLTVL.

This clonotype was detected only once. The chain joins TRBV6-2 or TRBV6-3 to TRBJ2-1, with D tentatively TRBD1 (6 bases). CDR3 length: 12 amino acids. The germline CDR1 and CDR2 sequences are MNHEY and SVGEGT. Trimming pared 10 bases from V and 9 bases from J, leaving 16 bases between. The CDR3 sequence is CATRDMGPEQFF. In DNA form, the CDR3 reads TGTGCCACCCGGGACATGGGGCCTGAGCAGTTCTTC.

The chain is built from TRBV19 and TRBJ2-2, with 7 positions matching TRBD2. V trimming: 7 bases; J trimming: 2 bases; junction bases outside the gene matches: 10. The germline CDR1 and CDR2 sequences are LNHDA and SQIVND (reference sequence). The CDR3 totals 16 residues. This CDR3 reads CASTPRAGVNTGELFF. CDR3 coding DNA: TGTGCCAGTACCCCCCGTGCGGGAGTAAACACCGGGGAGCTGTTTTTT.